This T cell receptor beta chain is drawn from a study of OX40 agonist ivuxolimab in advanced cancers. Study summary: The study reported partial responses in three patients: one hepatocellular carcinoma, two cutaneous melanoma. Whole-study findings and limits: The specificity for antigen of the expanded peripheral T cells was not determined.

Sequencing was performed with immunoSEQ multiplex PCR; in TCRdb, only in-frame clones are kept and a portion is missing. The profile shows tens of thousands of clones, around 85% of them singletons. With regard to this clone: Its antigen is as yet unknown.

CDR3 length: 15 residues. The trim removed 0 bases at V and 5 bases at J, leaving 6 bases unmatched. Per the germline V gene, CDR1 is SGDLS and CDR2 is YYNGEE. Source: CD4+ or CD8+ T cells sorted from blood, taken in a trial of the OX40 agonist ivuxolimab. The chain carries TRBV9 and TRBJ2-7; 9 bases line up with TRBD1. The TCR sequence derives from an adult with an advanced solid tumor such as melanoma, head and neck, liver or kidney cancer. The CDR3: CASSVEGQGMDEQYF. The CDR3 nucleotides read TGTGCCAGCAGCGTAGAGGGACAGGGAATGGACGAGCAGTACTTC.